This T cell receptor (beta chain) comes out of a study of blood T cell repertoires in COVID-19. Study context: Samples came from the United States, Italy and Spain, spanning acute and convalescent COVID-19. The analysed material was cDNA or gDNA that came from T cells, B-cell-depleted T cells, or PBMCs.

The germline V gene has CDR1 SGHTA and CDR2 FQGNSA. The CDR3 totals 15 residues. Trimming shortened V by 2 bases and J by 4 bases, and 12 bases separated the two germline ends. Authors' processing steps: It was from reference gene primer amplification that nucleated cell counts were estimated. Assay: immunoSEQ multiplex PCR; the TCRdb copy retains only in-frame clones and omits some. V and J calls and clone size are copied from that table; D and trimming were computed from the DNA. This table has about 52,000 clones, about 85% appearing once. This chain uses TRBV7-2 with TRBJ1-3; no firm D call. Sequencing was done on a sample of peripheral blood. This TCR derives from a man between 65 and 85 years old with active COVID-19. The CDR3 spells CASSLSGIAGNTIYF. CDR3 bases: TGTGCCAGCAGCTTATCGGGTATCGCCGGAAACACCATATATTTT.